This TCR beta chain was retrieved from a study of T cell repertoires in cytomegalovirus infection. TCRdb passed the reads through MiXCR, listing each CDR3 protein once. The repertoire holds 400,000 or so distinct CDR3 sequences, less than 20% seen once, with 8.5% to 10% in the top ten. Overall study results and limits: CMV-specific TCR beta clonotypes restricted by HLA-C dominated the ex vivo response.

Germline CDR1 reads SGHDT; CDR2 reads YYEEEE. The V gene end was trimmed by 4 bases and the J gene end by 10 bases; junction bases not matched to a gene: 4. The CDR3 is 14 residues long. As concerns this clonotype: The antigen remains unidentified.

V usage is TRBV5-6 and J usage is TRBJ1-6; 11 positions agree with TRBD1. The clonotype originates from a human donor in good health (CMV status not recorded). Some clones in this sample may be carry-over from other donors' samples. Sequencing was done on a sample of PBMCs. The CDR3 is CASSRDRGSSPLHF. The CDR3, as DNA: TGTGCCAGCAGCCGGGACAGGGGGTCCTCACCCCTCCACTTT.